This TCR beta chain was identified during a study of T cell responses to AZD1222 COVID-19 vaccine (dated by TCRdb to the early 2020s). For the study in its entirety: AZD1222 recipients whose second dose came at about 4 weeks and those whose second dose came at about 12 weeks were combined into one group, since spike-specific TCR depth and breadth did not differ between the two schedules. A total of 233 trial participants underwent TCR sequencing, of whom nearly 210 received two doses of AZD1222 and approximately 25 received two doses of the MenACWY control vaccine. Trial participants were enrolled by age into 18-55, 56-69 and 70-plus year subgroups, with around 150, 28 and 57 TCR-sequenced participants respectively. Broader findings and caveats from the paper: No day 14 peak-response samples were available, so repertoires were characterized only after the peak T cell response. Epitopes outside the regions mutated in the B.1.351 and B.1.1.7 variants were reportedly recognized by nearly half of the unique spike-specific TCRs. Participants were mostly white British and included more females than males, and it was suggested by the authors that clonal diversity may have been underestimated. Only a handful of AZD1222 recipients were SARS-CoV-2 seropositive at baseline, limiting conclusions about previously exposed vaccinees. After two AZD1222 doses, spike-specific TCR breadth and depth were significantly higher than at day 0 and than in MenACWY recipients. Vaccine-associated CD4 TCRs spanned the whole spike protein, with dominant responses in regions 160-218 and 743-854. In the small 56-69-year group, the increase in depth fell short of significance, most likely because of low power.

The CDR3 regions of human TCRbeta chains were analyzed by immunosequencing. Turning to the authors' computational methods: Repertoire TCRs were matched against a reference library of SARS-CoV-2-specific TCRs generated with the MIRA antigen-specificity platform. Breadth meant the fraction of unique TCRs that were SARS-CoV-2-associated, whereas depth meant the fraction of total T cells that were SARS-CoV-2-associated. Using the MIRA data, every spike-specific TCR was mapped to the spike region that the TCR reacted to and assigned to either a CD4 or a CD8 class. Log10-transformed breadth and depth values were compared by one-way ANOVA with Sidak's multiple comparisons tests. TCRdb holds this immuneACCESS table with in-frame rearrangements only. Some clones are missing; in checked studies, unresolved V genes explain under half, and the rest has no known cause. V, J and clone size reflect that table, while D and trimming were determined from the DNA. Within this sample are just under 95,000 clones, with roughly 91% of them counted one time only. Jointly, the top ten make up approximately 22% of the sample.

The sample's time point, from its label and the paper: baseline before first vaccination. Samples from vaccinated people were obtained from the UK trials COV001 and COV002, which included a single-blind randomized controlled phase 2/3 trial of AZD1222 (ChAdOx1 nCoV-19) in healthy adults. Trial participant PBMC samples were collected at day 0 and day 28 after the second dose for TCRbeta chain sequencing. As concerns this clone: Its binding antigen is unknown. Base qualities are missing; no much larger clone stands one base away. The sample contains more than one DNA sequence encoding this CDR3.

The sequence was obtained from an adult in good health. Sequences were derived from peripheral blood, sampled on day 0 of AZD1222 vaccination.

The CDR3 here reads CASSLGGSGNTIYF. The bases read TGTGCCAGCAGCCTAGGGGGGTCTGGAAACACCATATATTTT. Recombination connected TRBV7-2 to TRBJ1-3, with TRBD1 as a weak D call on 6 bases. The CDR3, cysteine through phenylalanine, is 14 amino acids long. Just the 42-base CDR3 DNA is kept, in frame starting at base 1. V and J are truncated by 5 bases and 1 base respectively, leaving an intervening sequence of 9 bases. The germline V gene sets CDR1 to SGHTA and CDR2 to FQGNSA. With all but the CDR3 taken from the reference TRBV7-2 and TRBJ1-3 genes, the full variable domain is: GAGVSQSPSNKVTEKGKDVELRCDPISGHTALYWYRQSLGQGLEFLIYFQGNSAPDKSGLPSDRFSAERTGGSVSTLTIQRTQQEDSAVYLCASSLGGSGNTIYFGEGSWLTVV.